This T cell receptor beta chain was captured by sequencing in a study of CD4 T cells in relation to SARS-CoV-2 and coronaviruses. Study-level findings and limits: According to naive versus memory sequencing, detected responses are memory recall, not newly primed. Crossreactivity was assessed only for spike protein, not other viral proteins.

This clone came up once. The target antigen is unknown. Deep TCR-beta sequencing used DNA from uncultured naive and memory CD4+ T cells. TCRdb keeps only in-frame clones here, not all; method: immunoSEQ multiplex PCR. The sample includes approximately 11,000 clones, approximately 87% of them seen just once. The V gene end was trimmed by 8 bases and the J gene end by 3 bases; junction bases not matched to a gene: 7. Per germline, CDR1 SGHNT and CDR2 YYREEE (reference sequence). The CDR3 runs 14 residues. Sequenced: naive CD4+ T cells from PBMCs. Subset denoted: naive CD4+ T cells isolated by negative enrichment. The TCR comes from an adult with COVID-19. The chain couples TRBV5-4 to TRBJ2-1, with 8 bases matching TRBD2. CDR3 residues: CARHSGVNYNEQFF. As DNA, the CDR3 is TGTGCCAGGCATAGCGGGGTTAACTACAATGAGCAGTTCTTC.